This T cell receptor (beta chain) is drawn from a study of T cell responses to AZD1222 COVID-19 vaccine. This clone is a singleton in its sample. Antigen: not known. CDR1 is SNHLY and CDR2 is FYNNEI in the germline V gene. V was trimmed by 3 bases and J by 3 bases, leaving 14 bases between them. CDR3 length: 15 amino acids. Findings of the study overall: Spike was spanned by vaccine-associated CD4 TCRs, with dominance at 160-218 and 743-854. Nearly half of the spike-specific TCRs reportedly recognize variant regions that carry no mutations. An increase in Spike-specific TCR breadth and depth was observed after two AZD1222 doses.

Assay: immunoSEQ multiplex PCR; the TCRdb copy retains only in-frame clones and omits some. The table includes 150,000 to 200,000 clones, 90% to 95% detected once. The chain recombines TRBV2 with TRBJ1-2; D might be TRBD1 (5 bases). The material sequenced was peripheral blood, taken 28 days after the second AZD1222 dose. This sequence originates from an adult who received the AZD1222 COVID-19 vaccine. The CDR3 DNA sequence: TGTGCCAGCAGTGAGGTGTCGGGGGTTCACTATGGCTACACCTTC. This codes for CASSEVSGVHYGYTF.